This record looks at one T cell receptor beta chain sequence and its context. The antigen remains undetermined. Some clones are missing from TCRdb's copy, which holds only in-frame ones; the method was immunoSEQ multiplex PCR. This table has some 120,000 clones, roughly 84% appearing once. V gave up 6 bases and J gave up 4 bases; unmatched junction bases: 5. This CDR3 has 15 residues. The germline gives CDR1 MDHEN, CDR2 SYDVKM. Second-dose intervals near 4 or 12 weeks were combined. This specimen belongs to a study of T cell responses to AZD1222 COVID-19 vaccine. The study, taken as a whole, reports: Spike-specific TCR breadth and depth rose after two AZD1222 doses. In the spike-specific TCR repertoire, nearly half reportedly target unmutated variant regions. White British donors predominated, females outnumbered males, and clonal diversity was possibly underestimated.

The source material was peripheral blood, sampled 28 days after the second AZD1222 dose. The sequence was obtained from an adult who received the AZD1222 COVID-19 vaccine. The chain is built from TRBV28 and TRBJ2-5, with TRBD2 matching over 13 bases. CDR3 bases: TGTGCCAGCAGATCACTAGCGGGGGGGGTAGAGACCCAGTACTTC. Translation: CASRSLAGGVETQYF. Supplemented by reference TRBV28 and TRBJ2-5, the full variable domain reads DVKVTQSSRYLVKRTGEKVFLECVQDMDHENMFWYRQDPGLGLRLIYFSYDVKMKEKGDIPEGYSVSREKKERFSLILESASTNQTSMYLCASRSLAGGVETQYFGPGTRLLVL.